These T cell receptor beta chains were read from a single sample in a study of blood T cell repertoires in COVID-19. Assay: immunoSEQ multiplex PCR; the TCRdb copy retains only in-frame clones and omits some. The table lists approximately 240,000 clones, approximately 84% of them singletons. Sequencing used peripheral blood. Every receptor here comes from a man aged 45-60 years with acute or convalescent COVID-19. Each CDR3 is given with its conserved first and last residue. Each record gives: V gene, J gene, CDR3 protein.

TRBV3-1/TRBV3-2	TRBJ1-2	CASSQAAQGKGYTF
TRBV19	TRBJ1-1	CASSIARLGGTEAFF
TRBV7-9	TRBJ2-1	CASSFRGQEGQFF
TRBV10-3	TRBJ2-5	CAISESQGALQETQYF
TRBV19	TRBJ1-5	CASSIPPEGQGGYSNQPQHF
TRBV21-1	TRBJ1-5	CARQGFSSYSNQPQHF
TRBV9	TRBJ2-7	CASSVDSPSYEQYF
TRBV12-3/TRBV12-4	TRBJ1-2	CASRQGVYGYTF
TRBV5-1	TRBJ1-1	CASTVGTVLNTEAFF
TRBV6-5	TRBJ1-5	CASRSGTSGHQPQHF
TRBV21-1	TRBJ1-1	CASSSPARDSPMNTEAFF
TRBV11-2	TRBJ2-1	CASTEAGFHNEQFF
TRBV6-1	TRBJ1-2	CASSEPGGPYGYTF
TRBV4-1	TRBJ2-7	CASSVSGRAYEQYF
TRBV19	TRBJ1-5	CASSIVGRRNQPQHF